This is a list of T cell receptor beta chains from one sample in a study of graft-versus-host responses after intestinal transplantation. Which antigens these TCRs recognize remains unknown. Method: immunoSEQ multiplex PCR; TCRdb's copy keeps in-frame clones and lacks some. The sample has about 64,000 clones, 85% to 95% seen once. Sample: unstimulated CD8+ T cells sorted from spleen or lymph node cells, taken before transplant. Receptor source: a human donor who was the organ donor for an intestinal transplant. The CDR3 runs from the conserved cysteine through the conserved F or W. The D gene is left open where the match is weak. A row's size may be missing; if present it is once, few, many or a size class.

D	V	size	J	CDR3	DNA
TRBD2	TRBV5-1	.	TRBJ2-7	CASSFTGTRSEQYF	TGCGCCAGCAGCTTTACCGGGACTAGAAGCGAGCAGTACTTC
TRBD2	TRBV13	.	TRBJ2-5	CASSLLAGGYQETQYF	TGTGCCAGCAGCTTATTAGCGGGAGGCTACCAAGAGACCCAGTACTTC
.	TRBV10-3	once	TRBJ2-5	CAIRQENQETQYF	TGTGCCATAAGACAGGAGAACCAAGAGACCCAGTACTTC
.	TRBV27	once	TRBJ1-3	CASSDRDNGNTIYF	TGTGCCAGCAGTGACCGGGACAATGGAAACACCATATATTTT
TRBD2	TRBV28	.	TRBJ2-3	CASSLSETQLAGETDTQYF	TGTGCCAGCAGTTTATCCGAAACTCAACTAGCGGGAGAGACAGATACGCAGTATTTT
.	TRBV9	.	TRBJ2-2	CASTSSTGELFF	TGTGCCAGCACCTCCAGCACCGGGGAGCTGTTTTTT
TRBD2	TRBV30	.	TRBJ2-1	CAWGGSSGYNEQFF	TGTGCCTGGGGAGGGTCTAGCGGATACAATGAGCAGTTCTTC
TRBD2	TRBV28	.	TRBJ2-7	CASSGLAETYEQYF	TGTGCCAGCAGTGGACTAGCGGAGACCTACGAGCAGTACTTC
TRBD2	TRBV9	.	TRBJ2-1	CASTQTGTSGNEQFF	TGTGCCAGCACACAGACAGGGACTAGCGGGAATGAGCAGTTCTTC
.	TRBV12-5	.	TRBJ2-7	CAIAREYQYEQYF	TGTGCTATTGCTCGGGAGTATCAATACGAGCAGTACTTC
.	TRBV9	.	TRBJ1-1	CASSVEARSGTEAFF	TGTGCCAGCAGCGTAGAAGCGAGGAGTGGGACTGAAGCTTTCTTT
.	TRBV28	.	TRBJ2-2	CASNANGELFF	TGTGCCAGCAACGCGAACGGGGAGCTGTTTTTT
.	TRBV6-1	.	TRBJ2-5	CASSPLQGSVETQYF	TGTGCCAGCAGCCCTCTTCAGGGATCCGTAGAGACCCAGTACTTC
.	TRBV4-3	.	TRBJ2-1	CASSQNFDNEQFF	TGCGCCAGCAGCCAAAACTTCGACAATGAGCAGTTCTTC
TRBD2	TRBV28	.	TRBJ2-1	CASSLYPLGLAGDNEQFF	TGTGCCAGCAGTTTATATCCTTTGGGACTAGCGGGGGACAATGAGCAGTTCTTC
TRBD1	TRBV5-1	.	TRBJ2-7	CASSLAGQIYEQYF	TGCGCCAGCAGCTTGGCGGGACAGATCTACGAGCAGTACTTC
TRBD1	TRBV29-1	once	TRBJ2-7	CSVQTGGPYEQYF	TGCAGCGTGCAGACAGGGGGCCCCTACGAGCAGTACTTC
.	TRBV6-5	.	TRBJ2-1	CASSYSGTQDNEQFF	TGTGCCAGCAGTTACTCTGGGACTCAGGACAATGAGCAGTTCTTC
TRBD2	TRBV27	.	TRBJ2-1	CASRLTSGTYNEQFF	TGTGCCAGCCGCCTGACTAGCGGGACCTACAATGAGCAGTTCTTC
.	TRBV7-2	.	TRBJ1-2	CASSAEPDTFTYGYTF	TGTGCCAGCAGCGCAGAGCCAGACACGTTTACATATGGCTACACCTTC
.	TRBV6-1	.	TRBJ2-2	CASSEEATGELFF	TGTGCCAGCAGTGAGGAGGCCACCGGGGAGCTGTTTTTT
TRBD2	TRBV6-5	.	TRBJ2-1	CASSYSSGGRQFF	TGTGCCAGCAGTTACTCCTCGGGAGGGCGGCAGTTCTTC
TRBD2	TRBV9	.	TRBJ2-5	CASSVEAGDQETQYF	TGTGCCAGCAGCGTAGAGGCGGGAGACCAAGAGACCCAGTACTTC
.	TRBV4-2	.	TRBJ1-1	CASSQAVNTEAFF	TGTGCCAGCAGCCAAGCGGTGAACACTGAAGCTTTCTTT
.	TRBV5-4	.	TRBJ1-1	CAARDSPNTEAFF	TGTGCCGCACGGGACTCTCCTAACACTGAAGCTTTCTTT
.	TRBV28	once	TRBJ2-4	CASSLREGDLAKNIQYF	TGTGCCAGCTCCTTGCGGGAAGGGGATTTAGCCAAAAACATTCAGTACTTC
TRBD1	TRBV7-2	.	TRBJ2-5	CASIHRGEETQYF	TGTGCCAGCATCCACAGGGGGGAAGAGACCCAGTACTTC
.	TRBV19	.	TRBJ2-1	CASSIGGTFNEQFF	TGTGCCAGTAGTATAGGAGGGACTTTCAATGAGCAGTTCTTC
.	TRBV16	.	TRBJ1-1	CASSQEYEAFF	TGTGCCAGCAGCCAGGAGTATGAAGCTTTCTTT
.	TRBV15	once	TRBJ2-3	CATSREKAATDTQYF	TGTGCCACCAGCAGAGAGAAAGCGGCCACAGATACGCAGTATTTT
.	TRBV7-2	.	TRBJ1-1	CASSQAPTNYAGRNTEAFF	TGTGCCAGCAGCCAGGCGCCCACAAACTACGCAGGGCGCAACACTGAAGCTTTCTTT
.	TRBV7-9	.	TRBJ2-5	CASIHEEGETQYF	TGTGCCAGCATCCACGAGGAAGGAGAGACCCAGTACTTC
.	TRBV18	.	TRBJ2-7	CASSPLGLSSYEQYF	TGTGCCAGCTCACCTCTGGGGCTCAGCTCCTACGAGCAGTACTTC
.	TRBV7-6	.	TRBJ2-5	CASSLDSGRAAETQYF	TGTGCCAGCAGCTTAGACAGTGGCAGGGCGGCGGAGACCCAGTACTTC
.	TRBV2	.	TRBJ2-1	CASTLNRESSYNEQFF	TGTGCCAGCACCCTGAACCGGGAGAGCTCCTACAATGAGCAGTTCTTC
TRBD2	TRBV5-1	.	TRBJ2-1	CASAGGSYNEQFF	TGCGCCAGCGCGGGGGGCTCCTACAATGAGCAGTTCTTC
.	TRBV6-5	.	TRBJ2-7	CASSYSTDSPWEQYF	TGTGCCAGCAGTTACTCTACGGACAGCCCTTGGGAGCAGTACTTC
TRBD2	TRBV13	.	TRBJ2-7	CASSAEREIPYEQYF	TGTGCCAGCAGCGCCGAGCGGGAGATACCCTACGAGCAGTACTTC
.	TRBV9	.	TRBJ1-1	CASSVGQGAEAFF	TGTGCCAGCAGCGTCGGTCAGGGCGCTGAAGCTTTCTTT
TRBD1	TRBV10-3	few	TRBJ2-7	CAIRDRALAEQYF	TGTGCCATCAGGGACAGGGCCCTTGCCGAGCAGTACTTC
.	TRBV30	.	TRBJ1-2	CAWSDYALYGYTF	TGTGCCTGGAGTGATTACGCGCTTTATGGCTACACCTTC
TRBD1	TRBV5-8	.	TRBJ1-1	CASSRGQGTEAFF	TGTGCCAGCAGCCGGGGACAGGGCACTGAAGCTTTCTTT
TRBD1	TRBV5-4	.	TRBJ1-2	CASSLDGVDRVLVGYTF	TGTGCCAGCAGCTTGGATGGAGTGGACAGGGTATTGGTAGGCTACACCTTC
TRBD2	TRBV6-4	few	TRBJ2-1	CASSDSTGGGEQFF	TGTGCCAGCAGTGACTCAACGGGCGGGGGTGAGCAGTTCTTC
.	TRBV11-3	.	TRBJ2-7	CASSPPRGGEQYF	TGTGCCAGCAGCCCCCCCAGGGGTGGCGAGCAGTACTTC
.	TRBV28	.	TRBJ2-7	CASSWDGSSYEQYF	TGTGCCAGCAGTTGGGACGGGAGCTCCTACGAGCAGTACTTC
TRBD1	TRBV19	.	TRBJ2-2	CASSTGGYNTGELFF	TGTGCCAGTAGTACAGGGGGATATAACACCGGGGAGCTGTTTTTT
.	TRBV9	.	TRBJ2-7	CASSVGDSSYEQYF	TGTGCCAGCAGCGTAGGAGACAGTTCCTACGAGCAGTACTTC
TRBD1	TRBV5-1	.	TRBJ1-1	CASSLDDRGRDTEAFF	TGCGCCAGCAGCTTGGATGACAGGGGTAGGGACACTGAAGCTTTCTTT
.	TRBV5-1	.	TRBJ1-2	CAGSGLRRNYGYTF	TGCGCCGGCAGCGGCCTCAGGAGGAACTATGGCTACACCTTC
.	TRBV4-3	.	TRBJ2-4	CASSQDSGRGRNIQYF	TGCGCCAGCAGCCAAGATAGTGGTAGGGGGAGAAACATTCAGTACTTC
.	TRBV28	.	TRBJ1-2	CASIRTGQKSPIGYTF	TGTGCCAGCATCCGGACGGGACAAAAGTCACCGATCGGCTACACCTTC
TRBD2	TRBV4-1	.	TRBJ2-3	CASSQGPGLAGDTDTQYF	TGCGCCAGCAGCCAAGGGCCGGGACTAGCGGGGGACACAGATACGCAGTATTTT
.	TRBV7-1	.	TRBJ1-2	CASSVETHEGKIYGYTF	TGTGCCAGCAGCGTAGAGACTCACGAGGGAAAGATCTATGGCTACACCTTC
TRBD1	TRBV10-3	once	TRBJ1-2	CAISVRVGTGTFYGYTF	TGTGCCATCAGTGTCCGAGTGGGGACAGGGACCTTCTATGGCTACACCTTC
.	TRBV19	.	TRBJ1-5	CASSMAEPNQPQHF	TGTGCCAGTAGTATGGCGGAGCCCAATCAGCCCCAGCATTTT
.	TRBV27	.	TRBJ2-7	CASSLSAGRRYEQYF	TGTGCCAGCAGTTTATCTGCGGGGCGAAGGTACGAGCAGTACTTC